The 27 T cell receptor beta chains reported below all come from one sample, sequenced in a study of blood T cell repertoires in COVID-19. The method was immunoSEQ multiplex PCR; TCRdb's version includes in-frame clones alone and lacks a portion of them. Here the sample spans around 60,000 clones, approximately 80% being singletons. The sample taken for sequencing was peripheral blood. The receptors shown here come from a man older than 75 with acute or convalescent COVID-19.

This chain links TRBV3-1 (or the pseudogene TRBV3-2) with TRBJ2-5, with D unclear. The CDR3 runs to 12 residues. Germline V gives CDR1 LGHDT, CDR2 YNNKEL (reference sequence). Trimming took off 6 bases at V and 5 bases at J, with 10 bases between the two ends. CDR3 residues: CASSLSRETQYF. CDR3 DNA: TGTGCCAGCAGTCTCTCCCGGGAGACCCAGTACTTC.

V is TRBV9 and J is TRBJ2-2, with TRBD1 as a possible D gene (6 bases). The germline V and J ends were trimmed by 4 bases and 0 bases, with 10 bases remaining between them. The germline V gene has CDR1 SGDLS and CDR2 YYNGEE. The CDR3 is made up of 15 amino acids. The CDR3 spells CASSPWTANTGELFF. The CDR3 DNA reads as TGTGCCAGCAGCCCTTGGACAGCGAACACCGGGGAGCTGTTTTTT. Together with reference TRBV9 and TRBJ2-2, the CDR3 gives the full variable domain: DSGVTQTPKHLITATGQRVTLRCSPRSGDLSVYWYQQSLDQGLQFLIQYYNGEERAKGNILERFSAQQFPDLHSELNLSSLELGDSALYFCASSPWTANTGELFFGEGSRLTVL.

This chain connects TRBV2 to TRBJ2-3, with TRBD2 matching over 7 bases. From germline, CDR1 is SNHLY and CDR2 FYNNEI. J gave up 2 bases and V 3 bases, and 5 bases lay outside the gene matches. This CDR3 spans 15 amino acids. CDR3 sequence (DNA): TGTGCCAGCAGTGAGGGGGGGGACTACACAGATACGCAGTATTTT. This gives the protein CASSEGGDYTDTQYF.

V gene TRBV6-6 combines with J gene TRBJ2-5, with 7 bases fitting TRBD2. V lost 8 bases, J lost 5 bases, and 5 bases stayed unmatched. Germline V lookup: CDR1 MNHNY, CDR2 SVGAGI (reference sequence). CDR3 length: 12 residues. CDR3 nucleotide sequence: TGTGCCAGCGGGGGGGAAGGGGAGACCCAGTACTTC. Amino acid sequence: CASGGEGETQYF.

The chain couples TRBV6-1 to TRBJ1-2, with 8 bases matching TRBD1. Losses at the gene ends were 3 bases for V and 7 bases for J; bases not matched to a gene: 13. The germline gives CDR1 MNHNS, CDR2 SASEGT. The CDR3 contains 16 residues. The CDR3 sequence: CASSELRTGRGFGYTF. The DNA of the CDR3 is TGTGCCAGCAGTGAGCTGCGGACAGGGAGGGGGTTTGGCTACACCTTC.

The chain is built from TRBV9 and TRBJ1-2, with D hard to call. The CDR3 has 13 residues. V was trimmed by 4 bases and J by 5 bases, leaving 12 bases between them. Germline V gene data show CDR1 as SGDLS and CDR2 as YYNGEE. The CDR3 here is CASSSQTRYGYTF. CDR3 sequence (DNA): TGTGCCAGCAGCTCCCAGACTAGGTATGGCTACACCTTC.

The V and J genes are TRBV5-1 and TRBJ2-7; TRBD1 aligns across 9 bases. V lost 4 bases, J lost 3 bases, and 8 bases stayed unmatched. CDR1 is SGHRS, CDR2 YFSETQ, per germline. This CDR3 has 15 amino acids. CDR3 nucleotide sequence: TGCGCCAGCAGCAAAACCGGGACAGGGCTCTACGAGCAGTACTTC. Its protein product is CASSKTGTGLYEQYF.

This clone was seen a single time. The chain uses TRBV19 and TRBJ1-5; D is undetermined. CDR3 size: 14 residues. Germline V gene sequence: CDR1 LNHDA, CDR2 SQIVND (reference sequence). V shed 3 bases and J shed 5 bases, with 11 bases lying between them. DNA of the CDR3: TGTGCCAGTAGTATCCTGGACGGGGATCAGCCCCAGCATTTT. This translates into CASSILDGDQPQHF.

The genes are TRBV30 and TRBJ1-1; tentative D call: TRBD1 (6 bases). V lost 1 base and J lost 3, with 9 bases in between. The germline CDR1 and CDR2 sequences are GTSNPN and SVGIG (reference sequence). This CDR3 has 13 residues. The CDR3 loop reads CAWSDQGYTEAFF. The CDR3 DNA follows: TGTGCCTGGAGTGACCAGGGGTACACTGAAGCTTTCTTT. The variable domain in full, with the rest retrieved from reference TRBV30 and TRBJ1-1, is SQTIHQWPATLVQPVGSPLSLECTVEGTSNPNLYWYRQAAGRGLQLLFYSVGIGQISSEVPQNLSASRPQDRQFILSSKKLLLSDSGFYLCAWSDQGYTEAFFGQGTRLTVV.

The chain combines TRBV16 with TRBJ1-5, with 7 positions matching TRBD1. The length of the CDR3 is 14 residues. Germline lookup yields CDR1 KGHSY and CDR2 FQNENV. V shed 5 bases and J 4 bases; nucleotides not matched to a gene: 5. The CDR3 is CASSYTQGNQPQHF. DNA for the CDR3: TGTGCCAGCAGCTATACACAGGGGAATCAGCCCCAGCATTTT.

There are many counts of this clone. This sequence joins TRBV16 and TRBJ1-1, with D unresolved. The CDR3 is made up of 14 amino acids. Germline V CDR1 and CDR2: KGHSY, FQNENV. With 1 base removed from V and 2 bases from J, the gap between germline ends came to 8 bases. The CDR3: CASSQFGVNTEAFF. The CDR3 bases are TGTGCCAGCAGCCAATTCGGAGTTAACACTGAAGCTTTCTTT. The full variable domain, rest sourced from reference TRBV16 and TRBJ1-1, is GEEVAQTPKHLVRGEGQKAKLYCAPIKGHSYVFWYQQVLKNEFKFLISFQNENVFDETGMPKERFSAKCLPNSPCSLEIQATKLEDSAVYFCASSQFGVNTEAFFGQGTRLTVV.

CDR3 region: CASLSEPHANYGYTF. CDR3 DNA sequence: TGTGCTAGCCTCTCTGAGCCTCACGCCAACTATGGCTACACCTTC. V gene TRBV7-7 combines with J gene TRBJ1-2; D is uncertain. The length of the CDR3 is 15 residues. Germline V CDR1 and CDR2: SSHAT, FNYEAQ (reference sequence). The entire variable domain, with the rest obtained from reference TRBV7-7 and TRBJ1-2, is as follows: GAGVSQSPRYKVTKRGQDVTLRCDPISSHATLYWYQQALGQGPEFLTYFNYEAQPDKSGLPSDRFSAERPEGSISTLTIQRTEQRDSAMYRCASLSEPHANYGYTFGSGTRLTVV.

The CDR3 region is CASSWGLVTNEQFF. The CDR3, as DNA: TGTGCCAGTAGTTGGGGACTAGTTACAAATGAGCAGTTCTTC. The chain is built from TRBV19 and TRBJ2-1; the match to TRBD2 covers 8 bases. V gave up 5 bases and J gave up 7 bases; unmatched junction bases: 7. This CDR3 comprises 14 residues. Germline V gene sequence: CDR1 LNHDA, CDR2 SQIVND (reference sequence).

This chain links TRBV4-2 with TRBJ2-1, with 12 bases identical to TRBD2. Germline loops: CDR1 LGHNA, CDR2 YNFKEQ. The length of the CDR3 is 16 residues. V was pared by 2 bases and J by 6 bases, with 5 bases of the junction left unmatched. The chain's CDR3 is CASSQSGTSGLNEQFF. In DNA form, the CDR3 reads TGTGCCAGCAGCCAATCCGGGACTAGCGGGCTCAATGAGCAGTTCTTC.

The rearrangement links TRBV6-2 or TRBV6-3 to TRBJ1-1, with D maybe TRBD1 (6 bases). The CDR3 spans 15 residues. Germline CDR1 and CDR2: MNHEY and SVGEGT. V was pared by 0 bases and J by 6 bases, with 14 bases between. The CDR3 region has the DNA TGTGCCAGCAGTTACTCTCAGGGGTCGGGGCCTGAAGCTTTCTTT. Residues: CASSYSQGSGPEAFF.

This clone was seen once. The chain has TRBV7-6 and TRBJ1-2; TRBD1 agrees at 9 bases. CDR3 length equals 14 residues. J lost 2 bases, V lost 6 bases, and 4 bases had no gene match. From germline, CDR1 is SGHVS and CDR2 FNYEAQ. The CDR3 DNA reads TGTGCCAGCAGACTTGGACAGGGGAACTATGGCTACACCTTC. Amino acid sequence: CASRLGQGNYGYTF.

This clone has just a few counts. This chain connects TRBV27 to TRBJ2-7; 9 bases are shared with TRBD1. With 7 bases clipped from V and 3 bases from J, the junction kept 4 bases outside the gene matches. CDR1 and CDR2 from the germline V gene are MNHEY and SMNVEV (reference sequence). The CDR3 is 13 residues long. DNA of the CDR3: TGTGCCAGCACCCCGGGACAGGGCTACGAGCAGTACTTC. Translation gives CASTPGQGYEQYF.

The rearrangement links TRBV6-5 to TRBJ1-2; D ambiguous. The V gene lost 7 bases and the J gene lost 4 bases, with 16 bases spanning the gap. Germline values: CDR1 MNHEY, CDR2 SVGAGI. The CDR3 is made up of 14 amino acids. Here the CDR3 DNA reads TGTGCCAGCATCCCCAGCGGGATCGGCTATGGCTACACCTTC. It translates to CASIPSGIGYGYTF.

V usage is TRBV7-2 and J usage is TRBJ2-1; no reliable D call. V was clipped by 4 bases and J by 4 bases, with 8 bases between them. CDR1 and CDR2 from the germline V gene are SGHTA and FQGNSA. The CDR3 has 13 residues. CDR3 DNA sequence: TGTGCCAGCAGCTCGCAGAATTACAATGAGCAGTTCTTC. Translating gives CASSSQNYNEQFF. Full variable domain (missing parts from reference TRBV7-2 and TRBJ2-1): GAGVSQSPSNKVTEKGKDVELRCDPISGHTALYWYRQSLGQGLEFLIYFQGNSAPDKSGLPSDRFSAERTGGSVSTLTIQRTQQEDSAVYLCASSSQNYNEQFFGPGTRLTVL.

The gene calls are TRBV6-1 and TRBJ2-1; D gene unclear. This CDR3 spans 17 amino acids. CDR1 and CDR2 from the germline V gene are MNHNS and SASEGT. Trimming removed 1 base at V and 7 bases at J, with 20 bases between. The CDR3 DNA reads as TGTGCCAGCAGTGAAGAGTCTTCAGGATGGGCCTTGAATGAGCAGTTCTTC. It translates to CASSEESSGWALNEQFF.

The chain is built from TRBV19 and TRBJ2-5; possibly TRBD2 for D (6 bases). The CDR3 is made up of 16 amino acids. Germline values: CDR1 LNHDA, CDR2 SQIVND (reference sequence). The germline V and J ends were trimmed by 3 bases and 1 base, with 15 bases remaining between them. CDR3 sequence reads: CASSISGRKIQETQYF. The CDR3 DNA is TGTGCCAGTAGTATTAGCGGCAGAAAGATCCAAGAGACCCAGTACTTC. Filled out from reference TRBV19 and TRBJ2-5, the complete variable domain reads DGGITQSPKYLFRKEGQNVTLSCEQNLNHDAMYWYRQDPGQGLRLIYYSQIVNDFQKGDIAEGYSVSREKKESFPLTVTSAQKNPTAFYLCASSISGRKIQETQYFGPGTRLLVL.

This chain links TRBV5-6 with TRBJ2-7; TRBD2 matches at 11 bases. Germline V gives CDR1 SGHDT, CDR2 YYEEEE. This CDR3 has 14 amino acids. The trim removed 5 bases at V and 2 bases at J, leaving 3 bases unmatched. CDR3 bases: TGTGCCAGCAGTAGACTAGCGGGGACCTACGAGCAGTACTTC. It translates to CASSRLAGTYEQYF.

The chain recombines TRBV12-3 or TRBV12-4 with TRBJ2-7, with D unclear. The CDR3 totals 12 residues. Trimming shortened V by 2 bases and J by 4 bases, and 6 bases separated the two germline ends. For the CDR3, the DNA is TGTGCCAGCAGTTTACAATTTTACGAGCAGTACTTC. The encoded protein is CASSLQFYEQYF.

CDR3 protein: CASSLKQGSQTQYF. The CDR3 nucleotides read TGTGCCAGCAGCTTGAAACAGGGCTCGCAGACCCAGTACTTC. This chain links TRBV5-5 with TRBJ2-5; tentative D call: TRBD1 (6 bases). The germline CDR1 and CDR2 sequences are SGHKS and YYEKEE (reference sequence). Trimming removed 1 base from V and 6 bases from J, with 13 bases in between. CDR3 length: 14 amino acids.

V gene TRBV25-1 combines with J gene TRBJ1-2; 7 bases match TRBD1. Germline lookup yields CDR1 MGHDK and CDR2 SYGVNS. Unmatched junction bases numbered 10, after V lost 5 bases and J lost 4 bases. This CDR3 comprises 15 residues. As DNA, the CDR3 is TGTGCCAGCAGTACCGCCTCCAGGGGGACCTATGGCTACACCTTC. Its translation: CASSTASRGTYGYTF.

The chain has TRBV5-1 and TRBJ2-3, with TRBD2 matching over 9 bases. V gave up 1 base and J gave up 6 bases; unmatched junction bases: 3. In germline, CDR1 is SGHRS, CDR2 YFSETQ. The CDR3 has 14 amino acids. As DNA, the CDR3 is TGCGCCAGCAGCTTGCCTAGCGGGGCTGATACGCAGTATTTT. Its protein product is CASSLPSGADTQYF.

The chain has TRBV24-1 and TRBJ1-2; D is unclear. This CDR3 is 14 amino acids long. Germline values: CDR1 KGHDR, CDR2 SFDVKD. V shed 7 bases and J shed 1 base, with 12 bases lying between them. In DNA form, the CDR3 reads TGTGCCACCAGCCCCGGGTCCTTTAACTATGGCTACACCTTC. This gives the protein CATSPGSFNYGYTF.